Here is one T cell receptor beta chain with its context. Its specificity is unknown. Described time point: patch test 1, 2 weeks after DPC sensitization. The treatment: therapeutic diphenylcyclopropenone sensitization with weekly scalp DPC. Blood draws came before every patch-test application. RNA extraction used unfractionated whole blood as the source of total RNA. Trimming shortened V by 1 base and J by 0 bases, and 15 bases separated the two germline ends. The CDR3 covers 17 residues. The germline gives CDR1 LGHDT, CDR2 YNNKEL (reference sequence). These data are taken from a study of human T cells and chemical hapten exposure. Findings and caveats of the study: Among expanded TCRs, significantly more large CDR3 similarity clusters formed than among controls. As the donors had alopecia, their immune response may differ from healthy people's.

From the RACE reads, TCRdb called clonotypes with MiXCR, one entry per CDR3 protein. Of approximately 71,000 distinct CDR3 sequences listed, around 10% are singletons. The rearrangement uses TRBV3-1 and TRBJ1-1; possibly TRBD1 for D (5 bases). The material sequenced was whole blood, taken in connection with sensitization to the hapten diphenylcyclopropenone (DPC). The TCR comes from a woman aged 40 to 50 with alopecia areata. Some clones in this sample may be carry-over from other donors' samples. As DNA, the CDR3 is TGTGCCAGCAGCCAAGGTAAGGGGTTCTGGATGAACACTGAAGCTTTCTTT. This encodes CASSQGKGFWMNTEAFF. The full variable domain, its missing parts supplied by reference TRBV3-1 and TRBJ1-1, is DTAVSQTPKYLVTQMGNDKSIKCEQNLGHDTMYWYKQDSKKFLKIMFSYNNKELIINETVPNRFSPKSPDKAHLNLHINSLELGDSAVYFCASSQGKGFWMNTEAFFGQGTRLTVV.